This T cell receptor beta chain was captured in a study of cytomegalovirus exposure and HLA in healthy donors. Study-level results: Later analysis demonstrated an association between a missense DCLRE1C variant and TCR beta V- and J-gene trimming. Later analysis showed most CMV-associated TCR beta chains appearing HLA-restricted.

This clone was observed once. As yet, its antigen is unknown. PCR primers comprised 60 Vbeta and 13 Jbeta primers. Sequenced by immunoSEQ multiplex PCR; TCRdb stores in-frame clones only, minus some. The table records 140,000 to 150,000 clones, around 70% of them present only once. CDR1 is SGHRS and CDR2 is YFSETQ in the germline V gene. The V segment lost 4 bases and the J segment 6 bases; nucleotides outside the gene matches: 9. CDR3 length equals 15 residues. The sequenced sample was PBMCs. V is TRBV5-1 and J is TRBJ2-2, with 7 nucleotides matching TRBD1. The TCR comes from a man aged 40-49 years in good health and CMV-seronegative. CDR3 DNA: TGCGCCAGCAGCCGGGGACAGCTCCCAGCCGGGGAGCTGTTTTTT. It specifies CASSRGQLPAGELFF.